The T cell receptor (beta chain) under discussion was sequenced for a study of shared clonotypes between healthy human individuals. Background on the study: Ranging from 18 to 49 in age, donors were two women and a few men.

Investigators spread the genomic DNA of each subset evenly over several immunoSEQ plates. The repertoire was sequenced with immunoSEQ multiplex PCR; TCRdb's copy has only in-frame clones and lacks some. In the table there are almost 750,000 clones, around 77% of which are singletons. V was clipped by 7 bases and J by 4 bases; unmatched bases: 11. Germline V lookup: CDR1 LNHDA, CDR2 SQIVND (reference sequence). The CDR3 loop spans 16 amino acids. This clone turned up a few times. The gene calls are TRBV19 and TRBJ2-2; 8 bases line up with TRBD1. The sequenced sample consisted of memory CD4+ T cells sorted from blood. Subset: CD45RA-negative fraction. The receptor's source is a woman aged 30 to 39 in good health. CDR3 bases: TGTGCCAGTAAAAGAAGTGAGGACAGGGCCACCGGGGAGCTGTTTTTT. The encoded protein is CASKRSEDRATGELFF. Based on the CDR3 plus reference TRBV19 and TRBJ2-2, the full variable domain is DGGITQSPKYLFRKEGQNVTLSCEQNLNHDAMYWYRQDPGQGLRLIYYSQIVNDFQKGDIAEGYSVSREKKESFPLTVTSAQKNPTAFYLCASKRSEDRATGELFFGEGSRLTVL.